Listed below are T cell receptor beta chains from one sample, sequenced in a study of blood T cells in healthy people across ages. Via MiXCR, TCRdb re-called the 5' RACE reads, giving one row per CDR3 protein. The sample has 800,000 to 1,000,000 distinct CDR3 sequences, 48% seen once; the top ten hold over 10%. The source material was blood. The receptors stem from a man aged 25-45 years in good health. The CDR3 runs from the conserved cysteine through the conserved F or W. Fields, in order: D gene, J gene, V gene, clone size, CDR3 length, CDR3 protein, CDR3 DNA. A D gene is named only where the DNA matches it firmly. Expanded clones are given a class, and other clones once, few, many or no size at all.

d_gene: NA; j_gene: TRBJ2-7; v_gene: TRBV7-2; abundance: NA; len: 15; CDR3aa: CASSRGQRTQDEQYF; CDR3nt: TGTGCCAGCAGCCGTGGACAGCGGACACAGGACGAGCAGTACTTC
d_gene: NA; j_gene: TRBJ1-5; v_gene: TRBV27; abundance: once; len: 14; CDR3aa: CASSPYRANQPQHF; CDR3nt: TGTGCCAGCAGTCCCTACAGGGCGAATCAGCCCCAGCATTTT
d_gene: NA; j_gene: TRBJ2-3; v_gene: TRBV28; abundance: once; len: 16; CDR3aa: CASSSQGGGSTDTQYF; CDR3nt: TGTGCCAGCAGCTCTCAGGGCGGGGGCAGCACAGATACGCAGTATTTT
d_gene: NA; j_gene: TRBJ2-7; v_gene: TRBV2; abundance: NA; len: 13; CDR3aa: CTSITGMSYEQYF; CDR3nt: TGTACCAGCATAACGGGGATGAGCTACGAGCAGTACTTC
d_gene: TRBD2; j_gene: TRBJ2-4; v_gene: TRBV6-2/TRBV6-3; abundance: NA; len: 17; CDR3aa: CASSYSPVSGIRDIQYF; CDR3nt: TGTGCCAGCAGTTACTCGCCCGTGAGCGGGATAAGAGACATTCAGTACTTC
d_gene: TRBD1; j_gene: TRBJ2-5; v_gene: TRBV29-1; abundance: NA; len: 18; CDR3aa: CSVEDRTDRDRDQETQYF; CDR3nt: TGCAGCGTTGAAGATCGGACTGACCGGGACAGGGACCAAGAGACCCAGTACTTC
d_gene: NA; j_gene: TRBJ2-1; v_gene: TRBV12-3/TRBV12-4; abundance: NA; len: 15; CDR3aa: CASSLGTGVHNEQFF; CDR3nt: TGTGCCAGCAGTTTAGGCACGGGGGTTCACAATGAGCAGTTCTTC
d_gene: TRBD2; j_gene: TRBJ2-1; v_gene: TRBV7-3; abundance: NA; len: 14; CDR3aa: CASSLAGAEDEQFF; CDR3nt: TGTGCCAGCAGCTTAGCGGGAGCTGAAGATGAGCAGTTCTTC
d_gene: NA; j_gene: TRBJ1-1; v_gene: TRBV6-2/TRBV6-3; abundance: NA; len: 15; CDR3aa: CASSTPPGRNTEAFF; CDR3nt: TGTGCCAGCAGTACACCACCGGGACGGAACACTGAAGCTTTCTTT
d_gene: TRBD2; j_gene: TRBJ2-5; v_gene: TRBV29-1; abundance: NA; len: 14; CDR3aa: CSVTRAGGRETQYF; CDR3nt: TGCAGCGTCACACGAGCGGGAGGAAGAGAGACCCAGTACTTC
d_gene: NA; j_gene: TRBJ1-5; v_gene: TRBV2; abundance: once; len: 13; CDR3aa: CASRFGPNQPQHF; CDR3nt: TGTGCCAGCAGATTTGGACCAAATCAGCCCCAGCATTTT
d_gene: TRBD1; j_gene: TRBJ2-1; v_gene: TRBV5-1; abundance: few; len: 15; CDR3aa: CASSLREGRQGEQFF; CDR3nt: TGCGCCAGCAGCTTGCGGGAAGGAAGACAGGGCGAGCAGTTCTTC
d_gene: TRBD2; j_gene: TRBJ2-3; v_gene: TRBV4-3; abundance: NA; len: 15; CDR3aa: CASSQGLAVLATQYF; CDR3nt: TGCGCCAGCAGCCAAGGCCTAGCGGTATTAGCTACGCAGTATTTT
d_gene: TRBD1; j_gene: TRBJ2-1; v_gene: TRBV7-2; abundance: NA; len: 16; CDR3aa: CASSLTGGPSYNEQFF; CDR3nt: TGTGCCAGCAGCTTGACAGGGGGCCCCTCCTACAATGAGCAGTTCTTC
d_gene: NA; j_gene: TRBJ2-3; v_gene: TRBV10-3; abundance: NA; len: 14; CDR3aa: CAIRRDTSTDTQYF; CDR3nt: TGTGCCATCAGGCGGGACACAAGCACAGATACGCAGTATTTT
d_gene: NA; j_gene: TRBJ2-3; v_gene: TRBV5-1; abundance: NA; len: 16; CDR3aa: CASSLVGGAATDTQYF; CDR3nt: TGCGCCAGCAGCTTGGTCGGAGGGGCCGCTACAGATACGCAGTATTTT
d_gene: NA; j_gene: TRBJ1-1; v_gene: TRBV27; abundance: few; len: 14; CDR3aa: CASSLRSMNTEAFF; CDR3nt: TGTGCCAGCAGTTTACGGAGCATGAACACTGAAGCTTTCTTT
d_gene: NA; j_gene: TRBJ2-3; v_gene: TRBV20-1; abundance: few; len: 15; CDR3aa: CSAPKTVTSTDTQYF; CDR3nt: TGCAGTGCTCCCAAGACTGTCACTAGCACAGATACGCAGTATTTT